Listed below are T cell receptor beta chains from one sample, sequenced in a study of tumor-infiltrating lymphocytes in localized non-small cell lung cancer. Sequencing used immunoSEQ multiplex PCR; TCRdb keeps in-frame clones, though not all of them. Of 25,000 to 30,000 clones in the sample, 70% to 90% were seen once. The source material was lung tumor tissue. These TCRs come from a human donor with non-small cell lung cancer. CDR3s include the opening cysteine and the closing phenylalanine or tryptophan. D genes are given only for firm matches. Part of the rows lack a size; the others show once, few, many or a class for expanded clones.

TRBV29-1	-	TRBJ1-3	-	TGCAGCGTTGGGGGGTCTGGAAACACCATATATTTT	CSVGGSGNTIYF
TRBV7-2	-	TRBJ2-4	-	TGTGCCAGCAGCCCCTGGGGGGCAGGAGCCAAAAACATTCAGTACTTC	CASSPWGAGAKNIQYF
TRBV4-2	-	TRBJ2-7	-	TGTGCCAGCAGCCAAGAGGTAACCTACGAGCAGTACTTC	CASSQEVTYEQYF
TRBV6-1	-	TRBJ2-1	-	TGTGCCAGCAGTGCGGTTCTCATCTACAATGAGCAGTTCTTC	CASSAVLIYNEQFF
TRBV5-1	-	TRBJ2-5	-	TGCGCCAGCAGCCTCAATAGCGGTCAAGAGACCCAGTACTTC	CASSLNSGQETQYF
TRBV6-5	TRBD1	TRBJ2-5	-	TGTGCCAGCAGTTATGGGACAGGCCACCAAGAGACCCAGTACTTC	CASSYGTGHQETQYF
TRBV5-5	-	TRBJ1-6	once	TGTGCCAGCAGCACTACGGACTCACCCCTCCACTTT	CASSTTDSPLHF
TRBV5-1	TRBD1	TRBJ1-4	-	TGCGCCAGCAGACCCGGACAGGAGTTTGAAAAACTGTTTTTT	CASRPGQEFEKLFF
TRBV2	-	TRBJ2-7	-	TGTGCCAGCAGTGATGTGGCTAGCGCTATCTACGAGCAGTACTTC	CASSDVASAIYEQYF
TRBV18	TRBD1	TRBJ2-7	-	TGTGCCAGCTCAATTACAGGGGGCTCCTACGAGCAGTACTTC	CASSITGGSYEQYF
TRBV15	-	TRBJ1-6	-	TGTGCCACCTCCTCGGGGACTTCCCCCCTATTGGATAATTCACCCCTCCACTTT	CATSSGTSPLLDNSPLHF
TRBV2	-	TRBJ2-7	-	TGTGCCAGCAGTGAATGGGGGAACTACGAGCAGTACTTC	CASSEWGNYEQYF
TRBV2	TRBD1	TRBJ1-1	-	TGTGCCAGCACCGAGGGAAGGGGGCGGACTGAAGCTTTCTTT	CASTEGRGRTEAFF
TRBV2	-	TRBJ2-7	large	TGTGCCAGCAGGGGACTGAGCTACGAGCAGTACTTC	CASRGLSYEQYF
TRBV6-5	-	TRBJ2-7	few	TGTGCCAGCAAGGCTTGGGGGGATTACGAGCAGTACTTC	CASKAWGDYEQYF
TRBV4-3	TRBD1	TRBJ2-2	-	TGCGCCAGCAGCCAAGATCGTACCGGGACAGGGTTAACCGGGGAGCTGTTTTTT	CASSQDRTGTGLTGELFF
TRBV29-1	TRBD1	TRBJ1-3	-	TGCAGCGTTTCCGACAGGGCGGGAAACACCATATATTTT	CSVSDRAGNTIYF
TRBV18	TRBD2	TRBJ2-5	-	TGTGCCAGCTCACCCTCCGGGACTATACAAGAGACCCAGTACTTC	CASSPSGTIQETQYF
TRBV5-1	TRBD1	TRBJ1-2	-	TGCGCCAGCAGCCCGACAGGGAACTATGGCTACACCTTC	CASSPTGNYGYTF
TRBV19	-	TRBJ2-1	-	TGTGCCAGTAGTATGGTTCTCGAGGGGAATGAGCAGTTCTTC	CASSMVLEGNEQFF
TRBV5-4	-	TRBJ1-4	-	TGTGCCAGCAGCTCGGTCAGGGAACAAAAACTGTTTTTT	CASSSVREQKLFF